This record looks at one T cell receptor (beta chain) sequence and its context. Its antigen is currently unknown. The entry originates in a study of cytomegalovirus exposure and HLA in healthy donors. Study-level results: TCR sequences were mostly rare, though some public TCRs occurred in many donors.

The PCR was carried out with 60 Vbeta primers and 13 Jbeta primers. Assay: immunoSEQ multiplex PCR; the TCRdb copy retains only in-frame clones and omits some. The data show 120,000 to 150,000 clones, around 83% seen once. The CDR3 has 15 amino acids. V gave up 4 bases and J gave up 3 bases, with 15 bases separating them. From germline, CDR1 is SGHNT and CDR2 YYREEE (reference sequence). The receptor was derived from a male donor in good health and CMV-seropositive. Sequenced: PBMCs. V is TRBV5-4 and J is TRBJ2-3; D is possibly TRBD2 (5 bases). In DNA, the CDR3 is TGTGCCAGCAGCCCTGAGGACTTTATTACAGATACGCAGTATTTT. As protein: CASSPEDFITDTQYF.